The present TCR beta chain was sequenced within a study of shared clonotypes between healthy human individuals. General study findings and limits: In general, naive subsets displayed greater estimated richness than memory subsets did. Genetic and exposure-history diversity was limited by the few donors.

The naive CD8 population came from CD45RO-negative cells selected for CCR7, without terminally differentiated effector memory CD45RA+ cells. Those who donated were healthy HIV-negative adults, with no recent acute infections or vaccinations reported. The V end was cut by 7 bases, the J end by 2 bases, with 11 bases between. This CDR3 is 14 amino acids long. CDR1 and CDR2 from the germline V gene are SNHLY and FYNNEI. To note about this clone: Its antigen is unknown.

Each cell subset's genomic DNA was divided evenly among several immunoSEQ plates. The protocol was immunoSEQ multiplex PCR, while the TCRdb copy is restricted to in-frame clones and leaves out a portion. Of about 2.1 million clones listed, under 95% are singletons. This sequence originates from a man between 18 and 35 years old in good health. Some clones in this sample may be carry-over from other donors' samples. The sequenced sample consisted of naive CD8+ T cells from PBMCs. The genes are TRBV2 and TRBJ2-2; D is ambiguous. CDR3 region: CASIVSPNTGELFF. The CDR3 DNA is TGTGCCAGCATTGTCTCCCCTAACACCGGGGAGCTGTTTTTT.